One and the same sample provided the 18 T cell receptor beta chains below, sequenced in a study of cytomegalovirus exposure and HLA in healthy donors. The primer mix had 60 Vbeta and 13 Jbeta primers. The protocol was immunoSEQ multiplex PCR, while the TCRdb copy is restricted to in-frame clones and leaves out a portion. The sample records about 210,000 clones, around 79% being singletons. The specimen sequenced was PBMCs. Every receptor here comes from a male donor in good health and CMV-seronegative.

The chain combines TRBV4-2 with TRBJ1-5; D ambiguous. Trimming stripped 0 bases from V and 3 bases from J, with 12 bases between. Germline V gives CDR1 LGHNA, CDR2 YNFKEQ. The CDR3 runs 16 residues. CDR3 residues: CASSQDGQAFNQPQHF. The CDR3 DNA follows: TGTGCCAGCAGCCAAGATGGGCAGGCCTTCAATCAGCCCCAGCATTTT.

This clone was counted between two and nine times. The chain employs TRBV5-1 and TRBJ2-7, with D perhaps TRBD2 (6 bases). CDR1 and CDR2 (germline): SGHRS, YFSETQ. CDR3 size: 14 residues. Trimming shortened V by 4 bases and J by 6 bases, and 17 bases separated the two germline ends. The CDR3 DNA reads as TGCGCCAGCAGCACCCGAACTAGCCCCGGCGAGCAGTACTTC. As protein: CASSTRTSPGEQYF.

V is TRBV28 and J is TRBJ1-2, with D hard to call. Germline-derived CDR1 and CDR2 are MDHEN and SYDVKM. V dropped 8 bases and J dropped 3 bases, with 13 bases sitting between them. This CDR3 contains 13 residues. The CDR3 nucleotides are TGTGCCAGCGGTGGCGGGTTTTACTATGGCTACACCTTC. Residues: CASGGGFYYGYTF.

CDR3 DNA: TGTGCCAGCAGCCAAGATTTGGACAGGGTATACGAGCAGTACTTC. Amino acid sequence: CASSQDLDRVYEQYF. The chain links TRBV14 to TRBJ2-7; TRBD1 aligns across 8 bases. This CDR3 contains 15 residues. The germline CDR1 and CDR2 sequences are SGHDN and FVKESK. J gave up 4 bases and V 0 bases, and 5 bases lay outside the gene matches.

Details on this clone: Germline is not matched at one junction end, which may reflect a read error. This chain links TRBV6-4 with TRBJ1-1; 7 positions agree with TRBD1. The CDR3 runs 13 residues. CDR1 and CDR2 from the germline V gene are MRHNA and SNTAGT. The CDR3 here is CASSATIQGTAVF. In DNA form, the CDR3 reads TGTGCCAGCAGTGCGACAATCCAGGGGACAGCGGTCTTT.

The chain couples TRBV18 to TRBJ2-5, with 7 bases aligning to TRBD1. The CDR3 has 15 residues. Germline V lookup: CDR1 KGHSH, CDR2 LQKENI. V was clipped by 3 bases and J by 2 bases; unmatched bases: 6. CDR3: CASSPGTVGQETQYF. The CDR3, as DNA: TGTGCCAGCTCACCTGGGACAGTGGGACAAGAGACCCAGTACTTC. The entire variable domain, with the rest obtained from reference TRBV18 and TRBJ2-5, is as follows: NAGVMQNPRHLVRRRGQEARLRCSPMKGHSHVYWYRQLPEEGLKFMVYLQKENIIDESGMPKERFSAEFPKEGPSILRIQQVVRGDSAAYFCASSPGTVGQETQYFGPGTRLLVL.

The rearrangement links TRBV6-1 to TRBJ2-7, with 7 bases lining up with TRBD1. The CDR3 runs to 16 residues. The trim removed 3 bases at V and 0 bases at J, leaving 8 bases unmatched. The germline CDR1 and CDR2 sequences are MNHNS and SASEGT. The CDR3, as DNA: TGTGCCAGCAGTGACACCTACAGGGGTAGCTCCTACGAGCAGTACTTC. It codes for CASSDTYRGSSYEQYF.

The chain recombines TRBV4-2 with TRBJ2-2; D gene ambiguous. The CDR3 runs to 15 residues. CDR1 LGHNA and CDR2 YNFKEQ come from the germline V gene. Trimming removed 2 bases at V and 4 bases at J, with 11 bases between. This CDR3 reads CASSQSIGFTGELFF. CDR3 in DNA: TGTGCCAGCAGCCAATCTATCGGGTTCACCGGGGAGCTGTTTTTT.

The chain couples TRBV19 to TRBJ2-3; possible D gene TRBD1, 5 bases. Trimming left V 3 bases short and J 2 bases short, with 6 bases between. Germline values: CDR1 LNHDA, CDR2 SQIVND (reference sequence). There are 13 residues in the CDR3. Here the CDR3 reads CASSIRVTDTQYF. CDR3 sequence (DNA): TGTGCCAGTAGTATCAGGGTCACAGATACGCAGTATTTT.

Of note for this clone: The same CDR3 can be traced to other DNA sequences in this sample. V usage is TRBV5-1 and J usage is TRBJ2-2; D is ambiguous. This CDR3 has 16 amino acids. Trimming took off 0 bases at V and 0 bases at J, with 9 bases between the two ends. Germline CDR1 SGHRS, CDR2 YFSETQ. This CDR3 reads CASSLVGGANTGELFF. The CDR3, as DNA: TGCGCCAGCAGCTTGGTAGGCGGAGCGAACACCGGGGAGCTGTTTTTT.

This chain links TRBV4-3 with TRBJ2-2, with 9 bases aligning to TRBD1. This CDR3 spans 17 amino acids. Trimming removed 0 bases from V and 2 bases from J; junction bases left unmatched: 4. Germline-derived CDR1 and CDR2 are LGHNA and YSLEER. CDR3 region: CASSQEGQGINTGELFF. CDR3 in DNA: TGCGCCAGCAGCCAAGAAGGACAGGGGATAAACACCGGGGAGCTGTTTTTT.

This clone appeared once. This chain links TRBV7-6 with TRBJ2-7, with D tentatively TRBD1 (5 bases). V was clipped by 1 base and J by 6 bases, with 13 bases between them. From germline, CDR1 is SGHVS and CDR2 FNYEAQ. The CDR3 covers 14 residues. This chain's CDR3 is CASSLEGLAVEQYF. The CDR3 region has the DNA TGTGCCAGCAGCTTAGAGGGGTTGGCAGTCGAGCAGTACTTC. The full variable domain, rest sourced from reference TRBV7-6 and TRBJ2-7, is GAGVSQSPRYKVTKRGQDVALRCDPISGHVSLYWYRQALGQGPEFLTYFNYEAQQDKSGLPNDRFSAERPEGSISTLTIQRTEQRDSAMYRCASSLEGLAVEQYFGPGTRLTVT.

The chain links TRBV5-1 to TRBJ2-4, with D possibly matching TRBD2 (5 bases). The CDR3 has 15 residues. Germline CDR1 is SGHRS and CDR2 is YFSETQ. Trimming took off 4 bases at V and 5 bases at J, with 16 bases between the two ends. The CDR3 sequence: CASSQDGGLQNIQYF. The CDR3 DNA sequence: TGCGCCAGCAGCCAGGACGGAGGCCTACAAAACATTCAGTACTTC.

The chain recombines TRBV4-2 with TRBJ2-5; 8 bases align to TRBD2. J was trimmed by 6 bases and V by 0 bases; bases with no gene match: 9. CDR1 is LGHNA and CDR2 is YNFKEQ in the germline V gene. This CDR3 comprises 16 residues. CDR3 in DNA: TGTGCCAGCAGCCAAGAAGCAACGGGGGGGCTAAAGACCCAGTACTTC. Translated, it gives CASSQEATGGLKTQYF.

This rearrangement joins TRBV5-8 to TRBJ2-3; TRBD1 matches 11 bases. There are 15 residues in the CDR3. Germline assignment: CDR1 SGHTS and CDR2 YDEGEE. V was pared by 2 bases and J by 6 bases, with 5 bases of the junction left unmatched. In DNA, the CDR3 is TGTGCCAGCAGCTTCTCCGGGACAGGGGGTGATACGCAGTATTTT. It encodes CASSFSGTGGDTQYF. The full variable domain, completed using reference TRBV5-8 and TRBJ2-3, is EAGVTQSPTHLIKTRGQQATLRCSPISGHTSVYWYQQALGLGLQFLLWYDEGEERNRGNFPPRFSGRQFPNYSSELNVNALELEDSALYLCASSFSGTGGDTQYFGPGTRLTVL.

The chain has TRBV19 and TRBJ1-2; 9 bases fit TRBD1. The ends lost 9 bases at V and 4 bases at J; junction bases unmatched: 15. CDR1 is LNHDA, CDR2 SQIVND, per germline (reference sequence). The CDR3 runs to 16 residues. CDR3 bases: TGTGCCAGCCTGGGATTCCGACAGGGGGAAGGCTATGGCTACACCTTC. Translated: CASLGFRQGEGYGYTF.

This chain joins TRBV21-1 and TRBJ1-2; the D call of TRBD1 is as the table states it, not checked on the DNA. TRBV21-1 is a pseudogene segment. This CDR3 has 13 residues. CDR3 residues: CASSRGLNYGYTF. The CDR3 nucleotides read TGTGCCAGCAGCAGGGGGCTGAACTATGGCTACACCTTC.

This clone appeared once. The chain recombines TRBV15 with TRBJ1-5; 7 bases are shared with TRBD1. CDR3 length: 17 residues. V was clipped by 2 bases and J by 2 bases; unmatched bases: 9. Germline V gives CDR1 LNHNV, CDR2 YYDKDF (reference sequence). DNA of the CDR3: TGTGCCACCAGCAGAATAACAGGGGTTGGGGGCAATCAGCCCCAGCATTTT. Its protein product is CATSRITGVGGNQPQHF.